These T cell receptor beta chains were read from a single sample in a study of T cell responses to AZD1222 COVID-19 vaccine. Libraries were prepared by immunoSEQ multiplex PCR; TCRdb keeps only in-frame clonotypes and omits some of them. The profile shows roughly 80,000 clones, about nine tenths of them singletons. The specimen comprised peripheral blood, sampled on day 0 of AZD1222 vaccination. The source of these receptors is an adult in good health. The CDR3 runs from the conserved cysteine through the conserved F or W. The D gene is left open where the match is weak. Clone size appears in some rows only: once, few, many, or a class for an expanded clone.

v_gene: TRBV7-2
abundance: .
j_gene: TRBJ1-1
d_gene: .
CDR3nt: TGTGCCAGCAGCTTAAGACAGGACGACACTGAAGCTTTCTTT
CDR3aa: CASSLRQDDTEAFF

v_gene: TRBV15
abundance: .
j_gene: TRBJ1-1
d_gene: .
CDR3nt: TGTGCCACCAGCAGAGATTTCACAGACTTGGGCACTGAAGCTTTCTTT
CDR3aa: CATSRDFTDLGTEAFF

v_gene: TRBV9
abundance: .
j_gene: TRBJ2-2
d_gene: .
CDR3nt: TGTGCCAGCACCCCAACAGGGAATCCCGGGGAGCTGTTTTTT
CDR3aa: CASTPTGNPGELFF

v_gene: TRBV2
abundance: few
j_gene: TRBJ1-2
d_gene: TRBD1
CDR3nt: TGTGCCAGCAGCGACAGGGGTGGATATGGCTACACCTTC
CDR3aa: CASSDRGGYGYTF

v_gene: TRBV2
abundance: .
j_gene: TRBJ1-1
d_gene: .
CDR3nt: TGTGCCAGCAGTGAAGCGCTTGGTAGATCCGTTGCTTTCTTT
CDR3aa: CASSEALGRSVAFF

v_gene: TRBV30
abundance: .
j_gene: TRBJ2-5
d_gene: .
CDR3nt: TGTGCCTGGGGGTCTGGTGGGGGGGAGACCCAGTACTTC
CDR3aa: CAWGSGGGETQYF

v_gene: TRBV19
abundance: .
j_gene: TRBJ2-3
d_gene: TRBD2
CDR3nt: TGTGCCAGTAGTATAGACGGCGGGGGATTTTCAGATACGCAGTATTTT
CDR3aa: CASSIDGGGFSDTQYF

v_gene: TRBV5-1
abundance: .
j_gene: TRBJ2-3
d_gene: .
CDR3nt: TGCGCCAGCAGCAGCCCGCCGCTTCGGGATACGCAGTATTTT
CDR3aa: CASSSPPLRDTQYF

v_gene: TRBV2
abundance: once
j_gene: TRBJ2-7
d_gene: .
CDR3nt: TGTGCCAGCAGGGGCGGGTCCGATTTCTACGAGCAGTACTTC
CDR3aa: CASRGGSDFYEQYF

v_gene: TRBV10-2
abundance: .
j_gene: TRBJ1-4
d_gene: .
CDR3nt: TGCGCCAGCAGCGTCGGGAGTCCTACTAATGAAAAACTGTTTTTT
CDR3aa: CASSVGSPTNEKLFF

v_gene: TRBV5-4
abundance: .
j_gene: TRBJ2-5
d_gene: .
CDR3nt: TGTGCCAGCAGCTGGGGTGGGACGGTGAAAGAGACCCAGTACTTC
CDR3aa: CASSWGGTVKETQYF

v_gene: TRBV9
abundance: .
j_gene: TRBJ2-2
d_gene: .
CDR3nt: TGTGCCAGCAGCGTGACACAGAACACCGGGGAGCTGTTTTTT
CDR3aa: CASSVTQNTGELFF

v_gene: TRBV30
abundance: .
j_gene: TRBJ1-1
d_gene: TRBD1
CDR3nt: TGTGCCTGTAGATTACCGGGACAGGGGGGGACTGAAGCTTTCTTT
CDR3aa: CACRLPGQGGTEAFF

v_gene: TRBV14
abundance: .
j_gene: TRBJ1-1
d_gene: .
CDR3nt: TGTGCCAGCAGTCCGATCCGGGTGGACACTGAAGCTTTCTTT
CDR3aa: CASSPIRVDTEAFF

v_gene: TRBV5-1
abundance: .
j_gene: TRBJ1-5
d_gene: .
CDR3nt: TGCGCCAGCAGCTTGGGCGATGGGCCCCAGCATTTT
CDR3aa: CASSLGDGPQHF

v_gene: TRBV7-8
abundance: .
j_gene: TRBJ2-7
d_gene: .
CDR3nt: TGTGCCAGCAGCCGACAAAGGGGGAGCGAGCAGTACTTC
CDR3aa: CASSRQRGSEQYF

v_gene: TRBV6-2/TRBV6-3
abundance: .
j_gene: TRBJ1-5
d_gene: TRBD1
CDR3nt: TGTGCCAGCAGTTGGGAGGGGCGGACAGGCCAAACCAATCAGCCCCAGCATTTT
CDR3aa: CASSWEGRTGQTNQPQHF

v_gene: TRBV9
abundance: .
j_gene: TRBJ2-5
d_gene: .
CDR3nt: TGTGCCAGCAGCGTAGGACAGGTGGATGAGACCCAGTACTTC
CDR3aa: CASSVGQVDETQYF

v_gene: TRBV10-3
abundance: .
j_gene: TRBJ2-1
d_gene: .
CDR3nt: TGTGCCATCGTCCCCACGGACTACAGGGATGAGCAGTTCTTC
CDR3aa: CAIVPTDYRDEQFF

v_gene: TRBV7-2
abundance: .
j_gene: TRBJ2-7
d_gene: TRBD2
CDR3nt: TGTGCCAGCAGCTCCGGGACTAGCGGGAGGTTCTCCTACGAGCAGTACTTC
CDR3aa: CASSSGTSGRFSYEQYF

v_gene: TRBV6-2/TRBV6-3
abundance: .
j_gene: TRBJ2-1
d_gene: TRBD2
CDR3nt: TGTGCCAGCAGTCGGACCGGGACTAGAGGTAGGAATGAGCAGTTCTTC
CDR3aa: CASSRTGTRGRNEQFF

v_gene: TRBV6-4
abundance: .
j_gene: TRBJ2-1
d_gene: TRBD2
CDR3nt: TGTGCCAGCACCACCGAGGCGGGGGGGTACAATGAGCAGTTCTTC
CDR3aa: CASTTEAGGYNEQFF

v_gene: TRBV11-3
abundance: few
j_gene: TRBJ2-1
d_gene: .
CDR3nt: TGTGCCAGCAGTCAAACATACAATGAGCAGTTCTTC
CDR3aa: CASSQTYNEQFF

v_gene: TRBV27
abundance: .
j_gene: TRBJ2-7
d_gene: TRBD2
CDR3nt: TGTGCCAGCAGTGCCCAACTAGCGGGAGGGCCCCTCGAGCAGTACTTC
CDR3aa: CASSAQLAGGPLEQYF

v_gene: TRBV6-5
abundance: .
j_gene: TRBJ2-5
d_gene: .
CDR3nt: TGTGCCAGCAGCCGTAAAGAGACCCAGTACTTC
CDR3aa: CASSRKETQYF

v_gene: TRBV19
abundance: .
j_gene: TRBJ1-2
d_gene: TRBD1
CDR3nt: TGTGCCAGTAGTATAGCCCAGGGGGCAAACTATGGCTACACCTTC
CDR3aa: CASSIAQGANYGYTF

v_gene: TRBV5-6
abundance: .
j_gene: TRBJ1-3
d_gene: .
CDR3nt: TGTGCCAGCAGCTCCGGACCCGGAGAGATCTCTGGAAACACCATATATTTT
CDR3aa: CASSSGPGEISGNTIYF

v_gene: TRBV5-1
abundance: .
j_gene: TRBJ2-7
d_gene: .
CDR3nt: TGCGCCAGCAGCCCCGATTGGGGACGGGAGCAGTACTTC
CDR3aa: CASSPDWGREQYF

v_gene: TRBV10-3
abundance: .
j_gene: TRBJ2-3
d_gene: TRBD1
CDR3nt: TGTGCCATCGGGCAGACAGGGGACGGCACAGATACGCAGTATTTT
CDR3aa: CAIGQTGDGTDTQYF

v_gene: TRBV9
abundance: .
j_gene: TRBJ2-3
d_gene: TRBD2
CDR3nt: TGTGCCAGCAACCCCGGGGGGGCGGGCACAGATACGCAGTATTTT
CDR3aa: CASNPGGAGTDTQYF

v_gene: TRBV5-5
abundance: .
j_gene: TRBJ2-2
d_gene: .
CDR3nt: TGTGCCAGCAGCTTGGAACAGGGCCGTGACACCGGGGAGCTGTTTTTT
CDR3aa: CASSLEQGRDTGELFF

v_gene: TRBV28
abundance: .
j_gene: TRBJ1-2
d_gene: TRBD1
CDR3nt: TGTGCCAGCAGTTCTTTTGGGGACAGGGAATATATTAACTATGGCTACACCTTC
CDR3aa: CASSSFGDREYINYGYTF

v_gene: TRBV5-3
abundance: .
j_gene: TRBJ1-1
d_gene: .
CDR3nt: TGTGCCAGAAGCTGGAACCGGGACGGAATACTGGAGACCGAAACTTCAAACAGAGTTACTGAAGCTTTCTTT
CDR3aa: CARSWNRDGILETETSNRVTEAFF

v_gene: TRBV27
abundance: .
j_gene: TRBJ1-5
d_gene: .
CDR3nt: TGTGCCAGCAGTTTAGTGGGCCAGCCCCAGCATTTT
CDR3aa: CASSLVGQPQHF

v_gene: TRBV19
abundance: .
j_gene: TRBJ2-1
d_gene: .
CDR3nt: TGTGCCAGTTTGGGGGCTAGCTACAATGAGCAGTTCTTC
CDR3aa: CASLGASYNEQFF

v_gene: TRBV10-3
abundance: .
j_gene: TRBJ1-2
d_gene: .
CDR3nt: TGTGCCATCAGTGATTTTGTAGGGCAAGATGGCTACACCTTC
CDR3aa: CAISDFVGQDGYTF

v_gene: TRBV3-1/TRBV3-2
abundance: .
j_gene: TRBJ2-7
d_gene: TRBD2
CDR3nt: TGTGCCAGCAGCCGACTAGCGGACGAGCAGTACTTC
CDR3aa: CASSRLADEQYF

v_gene: TRBV2
abundance: .
j_gene: TRBJ2-3
d_gene: .
CDR3nt: TGTGCCAGCAGTGGTTTAGGGGCGGGCACAGATACGCAGTATTTT
CDR3aa: CASSGLGAGTDTQYF

v_gene: TRBV9
abundance: .
j_gene: TRBJ1-6
d_gene: .
CDR3nt: TGTGCCAGCAGCGTAGGACGGGTGATGAATTCACCCCTCCACTTT
CDR3aa: CASSVGRVMNSPLHF

v_gene: TRBV29-1
abundance: once
j_gene: TRBJ2-7
d_gene: .
CDR3nt: TGCAGCGTTGGGCGACACCCGGGACCCCCCGAGCAGTACTTC
CDR3aa: CSVGRHPGPPEQYF

v_gene: TRBV7-2
abundance: .
j_gene: TRBJ2-7
d_gene: .
CDR3nt: TGTGCCAGCAGTCGAAATCGGAATACCTACGAGCAGTACTTC
CDR3aa: CASSRNRNTYEQYF

v_gene: TRBV5-1
abundance: once
j_gene: TRBJ2-1
d_gene: TRBD1
CDR3nt: TGCGCCAGCAGCTGGAGGGACAGGGGGAACGGCAGGGGTGAGCAGTTCTTC
CDR3aa: CASSWRDRGNGRGEQFF

v_gene: TRBV6-5
abundance: .
j_gene: TRBJ2-5
d_gene: .
CDR3nt: TGTGCCAGCAGTTACTCGAGTGGCTTACAAGAGACCCAGTACTTC
CDR3aa: CASSYSSGLQETQYF

v_gene: TRBV2
abundance: .
j_gene: TRBJ1-4
d_gene: .
CDR3nt: TGTGCCAGCAGTCTACAGGTGGTTGATGAAAAACTGTTTTTT
CDR3aa: CASSLQVVDEKLFF

v_gene: TRBV7-9
abundance: .
j_gene: TRBJ1-4
d_gene: .
CDR3nt: TGTGCCAGCAGCCCCACCCCTGGGACCGTCGATGGAGGTGAAAAACTGTTTTTT
CDR3aa: CASSPTPGTVDGGEKLFF

v_gene: TRBV27
abundance: .
j_gene: TRBJ1-2
d_gene: .
CDR3nt: TGTGCCAGCAGTTTATCGGGGGGAGGAAGATACTACACCTTC
CDR3aa: CASSLSGGGRYYTF

v_gene: TRBV7-2
abundance: .
j_gene: TRBJ2-5
d_gene: .
CDR3nt: TGTGCCAGCAGCCAGATGTCAGGGAAAGAGACCCAGTACTTC
CDR3aa: CASSQMSGKETQYF

v_gene: TRBV5-1
abundance: .
j_gene: TRBJ2-2
d_gene: .
CDR3nt: TGCGCCAGCAGTTTACAGGGGAACACCGGGGAGCTGTTTTTT
CDR3aa: CASSLQGNTGELFF